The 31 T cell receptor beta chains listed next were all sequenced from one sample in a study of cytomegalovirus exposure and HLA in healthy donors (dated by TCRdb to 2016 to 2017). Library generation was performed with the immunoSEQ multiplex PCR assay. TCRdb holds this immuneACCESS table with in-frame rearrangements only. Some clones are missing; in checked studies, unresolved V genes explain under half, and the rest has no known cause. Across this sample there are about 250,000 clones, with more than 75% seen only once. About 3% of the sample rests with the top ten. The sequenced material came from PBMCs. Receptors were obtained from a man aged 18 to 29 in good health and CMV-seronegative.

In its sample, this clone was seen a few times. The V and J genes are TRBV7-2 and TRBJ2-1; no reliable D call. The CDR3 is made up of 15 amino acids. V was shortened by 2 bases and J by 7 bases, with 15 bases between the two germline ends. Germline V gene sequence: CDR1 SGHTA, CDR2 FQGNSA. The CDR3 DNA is TGTGCCAGCAGCTTATTTTCTGGTAGTGCTAATGAGCAGTTCTTC. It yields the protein CASSLFSGSANEQFF. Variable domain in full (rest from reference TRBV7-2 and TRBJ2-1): GAGVSQSPSNKVTEKGKDVELRCDPISGHTALYWYRQSLGQGLEFLIYFQGNSAPDKSGLPSDRFSAERTGGSVSTLTIQRTQQEDSAVYLCASSLFSGSANEQFFGPGTRLTVL.

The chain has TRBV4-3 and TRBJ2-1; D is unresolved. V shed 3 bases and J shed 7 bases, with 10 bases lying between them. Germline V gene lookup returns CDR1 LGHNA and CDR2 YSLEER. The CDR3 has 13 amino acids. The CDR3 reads CASSHPYLNEQFF. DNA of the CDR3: TGCGCCAGCAGCCACCCTTATTTAAATGAGCAGTTCTTC.

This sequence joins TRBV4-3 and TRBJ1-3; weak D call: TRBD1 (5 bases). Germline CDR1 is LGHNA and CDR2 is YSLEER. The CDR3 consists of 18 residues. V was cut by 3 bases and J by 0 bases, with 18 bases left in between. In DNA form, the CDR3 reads TGCGCCAGCAGCCAGGATATAGAGGGACTCTACTCTGGAAACACCATATATTTT. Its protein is CASSQDIEGLYSGNTIYF.

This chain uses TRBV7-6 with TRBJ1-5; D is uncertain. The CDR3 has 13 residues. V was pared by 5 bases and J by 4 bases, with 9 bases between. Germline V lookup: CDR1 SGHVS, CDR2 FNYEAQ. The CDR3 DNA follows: TGTGCCAGCAGCAGAAGTGAGAATCAGCCCCAGCATTTT. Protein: CASSRSENQPQHF.

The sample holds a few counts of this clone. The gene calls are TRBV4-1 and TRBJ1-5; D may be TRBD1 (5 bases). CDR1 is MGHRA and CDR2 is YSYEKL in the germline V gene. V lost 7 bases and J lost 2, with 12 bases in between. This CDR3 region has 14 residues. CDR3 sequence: CASMGSGGNQPQHF. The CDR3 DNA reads TGCGCCAGCATGGGTTCGGGGGGCAATCAGCCCCAGCATTTT.

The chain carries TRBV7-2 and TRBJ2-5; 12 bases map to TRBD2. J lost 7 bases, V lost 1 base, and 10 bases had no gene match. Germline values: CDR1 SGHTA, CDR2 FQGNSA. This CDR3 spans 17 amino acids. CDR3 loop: CASSLGASGGALGTQYF. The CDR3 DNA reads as TGTGCCAGCAGCTTAGGCGCTAGCGGGGGGGCCTTGGGGACCCAGTACTTC.

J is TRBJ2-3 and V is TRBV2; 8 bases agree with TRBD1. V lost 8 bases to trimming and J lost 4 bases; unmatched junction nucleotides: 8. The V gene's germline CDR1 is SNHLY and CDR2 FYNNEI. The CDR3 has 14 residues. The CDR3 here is CASLWQGAADTQYF. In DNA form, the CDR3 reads TGTGCCAGCCTTTGGCAGGGGGCCGCAGATACGCAGTATTTT.

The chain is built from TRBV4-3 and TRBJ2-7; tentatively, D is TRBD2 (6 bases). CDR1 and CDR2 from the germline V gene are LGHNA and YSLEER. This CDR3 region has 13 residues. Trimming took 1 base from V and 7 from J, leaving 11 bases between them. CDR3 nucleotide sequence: TGCGCCAGCAGCCAAGTGGAGGGCGGGGAGCAGTACTTC. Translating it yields CASSQVEGGEQYF.

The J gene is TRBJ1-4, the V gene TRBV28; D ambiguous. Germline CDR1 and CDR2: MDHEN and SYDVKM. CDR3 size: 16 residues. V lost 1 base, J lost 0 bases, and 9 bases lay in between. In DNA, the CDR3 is TGTGCCAGCAGTTTATTATCAGTTGCAACTAATGAAAAACTGTTTTTT. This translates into CASSLLSVATNEKLFF.

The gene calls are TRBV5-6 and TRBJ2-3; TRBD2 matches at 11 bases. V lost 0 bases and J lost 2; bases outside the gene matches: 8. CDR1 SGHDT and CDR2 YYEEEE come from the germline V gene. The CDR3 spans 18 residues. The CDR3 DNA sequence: TGTGCCAGCAGCTTGGTTAGCGGGAGGGCCATTTACACAGATACGCAGTATTTT. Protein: CASSLVSGRAIYTDTQYF. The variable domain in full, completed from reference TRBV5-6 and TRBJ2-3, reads DAGVTQSPTHLIKTRGQQVTLRCSPKSGHDTVSWYQQALGQGPQFIFQYYEEEERQRGNFPDRFSGHQFPNYSSELNVNALLLGDSALYLCASSLVSGRAIYTDTQYFGPGTRLTVL.

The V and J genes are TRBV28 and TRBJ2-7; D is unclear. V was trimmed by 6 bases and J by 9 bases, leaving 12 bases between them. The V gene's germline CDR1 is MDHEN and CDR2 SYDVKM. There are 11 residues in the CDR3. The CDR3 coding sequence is TGTGCCAGCAGCCAACAGTCGCGGCAGTACTTC. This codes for CASSQQSRQYF.

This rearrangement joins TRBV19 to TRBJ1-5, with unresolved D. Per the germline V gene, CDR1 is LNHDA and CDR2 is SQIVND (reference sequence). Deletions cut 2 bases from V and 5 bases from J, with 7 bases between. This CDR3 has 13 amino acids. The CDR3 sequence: CASSISGDQPQHF. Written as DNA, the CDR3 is TGTGCCAGTAGTATATCCGGGGATCAGCCCCAGCATTTT. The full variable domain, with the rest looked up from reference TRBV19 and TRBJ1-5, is DGGITQSPKYLFRKEGQNVTLSCEQNLNHDAMYWYRQDPGQGLRLIYYSQIVNDFQKGDIAEGYSVSREKKESFPLTVTSAQKNPTAFYLCASSISGDQPQHFGDGTRLSIL.

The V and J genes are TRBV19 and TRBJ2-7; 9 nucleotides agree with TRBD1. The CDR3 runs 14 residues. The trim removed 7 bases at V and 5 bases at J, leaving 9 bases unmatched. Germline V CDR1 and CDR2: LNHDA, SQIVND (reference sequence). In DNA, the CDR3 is TGTGCCAGTACCACGGGGACAGGGTCCCACGAGCAGTACTTC. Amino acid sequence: CASTTGTGSHEQYF. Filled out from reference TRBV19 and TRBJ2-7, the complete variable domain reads DGGITQSPKYLFRKEGQNVTLSCEQNLNHDAMYWYRQDPGQGLRLIYYSQIVNDFQKGDIAEGYSVSREKKESFPLTVTSAQKNPTAFYLCASTTGTGSHEQYFGPGTRLTVT.

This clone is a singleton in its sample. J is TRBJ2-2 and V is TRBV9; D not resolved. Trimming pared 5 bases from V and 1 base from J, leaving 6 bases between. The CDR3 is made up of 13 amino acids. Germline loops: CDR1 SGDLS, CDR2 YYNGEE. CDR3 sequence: CASSGQNTGELFF. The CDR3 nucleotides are TGTGCCAGCAGTGGCCAGAACACCGGGGAGCTGTTTTTT.

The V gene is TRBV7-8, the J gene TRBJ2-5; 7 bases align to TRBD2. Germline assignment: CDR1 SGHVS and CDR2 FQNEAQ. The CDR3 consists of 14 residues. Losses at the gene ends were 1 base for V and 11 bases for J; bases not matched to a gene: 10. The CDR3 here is CASSLVREAPTQYF. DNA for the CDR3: TGTGCCAGCAGCTTAGTCCGGGAGGCCCCTACGCAGTACTTC. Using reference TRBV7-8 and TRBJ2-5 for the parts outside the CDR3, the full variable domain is GAGVSQSPRYKVAKRGQDVALRCDPISGHVSLFWYQQALGQGPEFLTYFQNEAQLDKSGLPSDRFFAERPEGSVSTLKIQRTQQEDSAVYLCASSLVREAPTQYFGPGTRLLVL.

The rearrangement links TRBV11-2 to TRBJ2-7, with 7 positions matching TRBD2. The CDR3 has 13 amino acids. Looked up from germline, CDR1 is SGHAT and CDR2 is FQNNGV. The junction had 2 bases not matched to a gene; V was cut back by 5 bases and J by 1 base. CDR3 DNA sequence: TGTGCCAGCAGCCTTAGCGGGTCCTACGAGCAGTACTTC. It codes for CASSLSGSYEQYF.

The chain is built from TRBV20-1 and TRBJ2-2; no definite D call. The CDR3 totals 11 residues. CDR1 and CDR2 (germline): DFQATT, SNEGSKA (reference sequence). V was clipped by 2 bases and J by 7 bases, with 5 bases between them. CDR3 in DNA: TGCAGTGCTAGAAGCGTCGGGGAGCTGTTTTTT. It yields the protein CSARSVGELFF.

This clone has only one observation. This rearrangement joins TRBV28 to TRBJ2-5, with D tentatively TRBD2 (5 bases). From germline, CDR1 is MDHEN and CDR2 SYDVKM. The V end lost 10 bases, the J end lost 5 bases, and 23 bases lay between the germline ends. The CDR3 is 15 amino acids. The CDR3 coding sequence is TGTGCCATTTCGGTTCGACTAAGGTTGTGGGAGACCCAGTACTTC. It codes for CAISVRLRLWETQYF.

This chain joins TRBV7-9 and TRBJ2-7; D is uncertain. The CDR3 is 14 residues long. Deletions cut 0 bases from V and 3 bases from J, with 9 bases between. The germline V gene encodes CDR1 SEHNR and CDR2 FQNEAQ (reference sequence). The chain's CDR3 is CASSLASPGYEQYF. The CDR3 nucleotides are TGTGCCAGCAGCTTAGCCAGTCCAGGCTACGAGCAGTACTTC.

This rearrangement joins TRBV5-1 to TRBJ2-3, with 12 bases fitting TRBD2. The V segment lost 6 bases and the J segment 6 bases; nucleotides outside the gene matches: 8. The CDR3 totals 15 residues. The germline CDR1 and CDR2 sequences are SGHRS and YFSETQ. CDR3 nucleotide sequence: TGCGCCAGCACCCCTCTAGCGGGGGGGCCCGATACGCAGTATTTT. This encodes CASTPLAGGPDTQYF.

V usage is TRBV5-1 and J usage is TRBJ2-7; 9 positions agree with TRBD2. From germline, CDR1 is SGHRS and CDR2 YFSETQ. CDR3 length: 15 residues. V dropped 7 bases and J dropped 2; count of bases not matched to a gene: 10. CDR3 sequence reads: CASRIIAGDTYEQYF. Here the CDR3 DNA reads TGCGCCAGCCGGATCATAGCGGGAGATACCTACGAGCAGTACTTC.

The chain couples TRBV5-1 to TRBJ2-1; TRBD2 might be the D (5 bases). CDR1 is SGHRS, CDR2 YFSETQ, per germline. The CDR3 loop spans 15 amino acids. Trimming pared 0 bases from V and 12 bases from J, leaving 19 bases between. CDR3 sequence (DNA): TGCGCCAGCAGCTTGGGGTCAGAGGGTGAAGATAGGCAGTTCTTC. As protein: CASSLGSEGEDRQFF.

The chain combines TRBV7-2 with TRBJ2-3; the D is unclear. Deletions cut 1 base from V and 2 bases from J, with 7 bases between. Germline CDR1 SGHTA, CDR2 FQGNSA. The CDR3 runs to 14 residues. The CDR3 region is CASSLGGFTDTQYF. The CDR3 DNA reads TGTGCCAGCAGCTTAGGTGGCTTCACAGATACGCAGTATTTT.

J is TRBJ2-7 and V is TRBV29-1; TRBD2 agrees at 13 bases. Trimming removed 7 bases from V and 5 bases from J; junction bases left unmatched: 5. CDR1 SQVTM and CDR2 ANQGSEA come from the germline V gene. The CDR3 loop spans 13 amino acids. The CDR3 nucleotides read TGCAGCGCTAGGACTAGCGGGAGTGACGAGCAGTACTTC. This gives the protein CSARTSGSDEQYF.

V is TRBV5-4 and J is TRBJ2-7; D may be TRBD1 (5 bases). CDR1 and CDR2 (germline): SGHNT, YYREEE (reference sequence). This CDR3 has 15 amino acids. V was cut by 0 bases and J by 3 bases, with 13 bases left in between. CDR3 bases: TGTGCCAGCAGCTTGGCAGCCAGACAGAGCTACGAGCAGTACTTC. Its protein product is CASSLAARQSYEQYF.

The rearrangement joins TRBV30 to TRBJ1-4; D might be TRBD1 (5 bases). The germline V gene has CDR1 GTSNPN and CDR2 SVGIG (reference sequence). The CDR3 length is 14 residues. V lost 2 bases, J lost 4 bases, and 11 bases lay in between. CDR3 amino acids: CAWSFQGGNEKLFF. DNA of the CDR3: TGTGCCTGGAGTTTCCAGGGAGGTAATGAAAAACTGTTTTTT.

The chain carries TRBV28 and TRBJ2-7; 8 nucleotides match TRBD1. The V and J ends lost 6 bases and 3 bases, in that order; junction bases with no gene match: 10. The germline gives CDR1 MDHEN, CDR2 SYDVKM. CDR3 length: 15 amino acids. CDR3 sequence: CASSPGGQGYYEQYF. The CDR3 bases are TGTGCCAGCAGCCCCGGAGGACAGGGTTACTACGAGCAGTACTTC.

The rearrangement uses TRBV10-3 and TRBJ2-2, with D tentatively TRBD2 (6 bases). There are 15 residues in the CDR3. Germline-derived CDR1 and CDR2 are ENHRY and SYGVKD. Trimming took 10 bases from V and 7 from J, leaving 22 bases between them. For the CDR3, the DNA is TGTGCCAGCCTAAAGACTAGTGGGTTGGGCGGGGAGCTGTTTTTT. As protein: CASLKTSGLGGELFF.

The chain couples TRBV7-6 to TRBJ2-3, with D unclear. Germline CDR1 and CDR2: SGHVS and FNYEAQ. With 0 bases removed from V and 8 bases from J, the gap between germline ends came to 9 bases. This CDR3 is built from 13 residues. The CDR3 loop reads CASSLAPAGTQYF. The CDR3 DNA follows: TGTGCCAGCAGCTTAGCGCCTGCAGGTACGCAGTATTTT. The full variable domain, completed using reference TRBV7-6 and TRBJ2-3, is GAGVSQSPRYKVTKRGQDVALRCDPISGHVSLYWYRQALGQGPEFLTYFNYEAQQDKSGLPNDRFSAERPEGSISTLTIQRTEQRDSAMYRCASSLAPAGTQYFGPGTRLTVL.

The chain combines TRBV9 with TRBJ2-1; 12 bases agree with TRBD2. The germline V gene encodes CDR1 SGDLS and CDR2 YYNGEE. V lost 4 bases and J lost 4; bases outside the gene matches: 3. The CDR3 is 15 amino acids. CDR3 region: CASSLLAGGYNEQFF. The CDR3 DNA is TGTGCCAGCAGCCTTCTAGCGGGAGGGTACAATGAGCAGTTCTTC. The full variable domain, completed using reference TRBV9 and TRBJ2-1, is DSGVTQTPKHLITATGQRVTLRCSPRSGDLSVYWYQQSLDQGLQFLIQYYNGEERAKGNILERFSAQQFPDLHSELNLSSLELGDSALYFCASSLLAGGYNEQFFGPGTRLTVL.

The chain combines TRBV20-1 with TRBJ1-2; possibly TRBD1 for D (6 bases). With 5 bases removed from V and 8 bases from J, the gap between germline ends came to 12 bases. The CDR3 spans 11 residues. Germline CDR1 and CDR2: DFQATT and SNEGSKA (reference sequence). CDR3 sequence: CSASRTVGYTF. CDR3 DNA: TGCAGTGCTTCCCGGACAGTAGGCTACACCTTC.